This T cell receptor beta chain was observed in a study of blood T cell repertoires in COVID-19. Study as a whole: Whether acute or convalescent, the COVID-19 samples came from the United States, Italy and Spain. PBMCs, B-cell-depleted T cells, or T cells were the source of the cDNA or gDNA that made up the material.

Germline-derived CDR1 and CDR2 are SEHNR and FQNEAQ (reference sequence). The CDR3 is made up of 15 amino acids. Unmatched junction bases numbered 2, after V lost 5 bases and J lost 4 bases. In the source study's methods: Reference gene primers were amplified, and this amplification served to estimate nucleated cell counts. Libraries were prepared by immunoSEQ multiplex PCR; TCRdb keeps only in-frame clonotypes and omits some of them. D and trimming were read from the DNA, whereas the V and J calls and clone size are those reported in that table. The sample contains 150,000 to 200,000 clones, 87% of which appear only once.

The sample comprised peripheral blood. The clonotype was recovered from a woman aged 55-69 years who had recovered from COVID-19. The chain links TRBV7-9 to TRBJ2-3; TRBD2 agrees at 14 bases. The CDR3 bases are TGTGCCAGCAGCCCGGGACTAGCGGGGGCAGATACGCAGTATTTT. It encodes CASSPGLAGADTQYF.